These T cell receptor beta chains were read from a single sample in a study of shared clonotypes between healthy human individuals. TCRdb keeps only in-frame clones here, not all; method: immunoSEQ multiplex PCR. Found here are almost 750,000 clones, 72% of them singletons; the top ten hold approximately 2%. Sequenced material: memory CD4+ T cells sorted from blood. The source of these receptors is a woman aged 25 to 39 in good health. Both conserved end residues are part of each CDR3. A D gene is named only where the DNA matches it firmly. Clone size is shown for a subset of rows, as once, few, many or a class of expanded clone.

cdr3_aa cdr3_nt d_call j_call v_call clone_size cdr3_length
CASSRTGEETQYF TGTGCCAGCTCTAGGACAGGGGAAGAGACCCAGTACTTC TRBD1 TRBJ2-5 TRBV2 - 13
CATSRDGETQYF TGTGCCACCAGCAGAGATGGAGAGACCCAGTACTTC - TRBJ2-5 TRBV15 - 12
CASSEAQHAGGANEQFF TGTGCCAGCAGTGAAGCCCAACATGCGGGAGGGGCCAATGAGCAGTTCTTC TRBD2 TRBJ2-1 TRBV2 - 17
CASSLGAGVVRGAVF TGCGCCAGCAGCTTGGGGGCAGGAGTAGTCCGGGGAGCTGTTTTT - TRBJ2-2 TRBV5-1 - 15
CASSLAGTGLGVDTQYF TGCGCCAGCAGCTTGGCGGGGACAGGCCTGGGGGTAGATACGCAGTATTTT TRBD1 TRBJ2-3 TRBV5-1 - 17
CASSRTSGEQYF TGTGCCAGCAGCAGGACTAGCGGCGAGCAGTACTTC TRBD2 TRBJ2-7 TRBV4-2 - 12
CASSQPGQGLYGYTF TGCGCCAGCAGCCAGCCGGGACAGGGACTTTATGGCTACACCTTC TRBD1 TRBJ1-2 TRBV4-1 - 15
CASSPPGTGGADYGYTF TGTGCCAGCTCACCACCCGGGACAGGGGGCGCAGATTATGGCTACACCTTC TRBD1 TRBJ1-2 TRBV18 - 17
CASSTRTDYNEQFF TGTGCCAGCTCAACACGGACGGACTACAATGAGCAGTTCTTC - TRBJ2-1 TRBV18 - 14
CASIGTENTGELFF TGCGCCAGCATTGGGACAGAGAACACCGGGGAGCTGTTTTTT TRBD1 TRBJ2-2 TRBV5-1 few 14
CASSQGGLATQYF TGCGCCAGCAGCCAAGGTGGGCTGGCGACCCAGTACTTC - TRBJ2-5 TRBV4-1 - 13
CASSLTTLAAQETQYF TGCGCCAGCAGCTTGACCACTCTAGCGGCTCAAGAGACCCAGTACTTC TRBD2 TRBJ2-5 TRBV5-1 - 16
CASSISAADNEQFF TGTGCCAGTAGTATTTCAGCGGCAGACAATGAGCAGTTCTTC - TRBJ2-1 TRBV19 - 14